This T cell receptor beta chain emerged from a study of blood T cells in healthy people across ages. Regarding the study as a whole: Relative to aged donors, long-lived donors carried more naive CD4+ cells and displayed higher diversity.

A J-beta primer mix and a sample-barcoded 5' primer were used in a second PCR of about 7 to 12 cycles. TCRdb itself ran the 5' RACE reads through MiXCR, one entry per CDR3 protein. The sample shows around 1.5 million distinct CDR3 sequences, about 35% of them seen only once. This clonotype was recorded at least ten times. Its antigen remains unidentified. The CDR3 has 15 amino acids. Trimming shortened V by 4 bases and J by 7 bases, and 19 bases separated the two germline ends. CDR1 MNHNY and CDR2 SVGAGI come from the germline V gene (reference sequence). There were healthy Caucasian individuals from Russia, aged about 6 to 100, serving as donors. Peripheral blood was drawn, approximately 9.7 milliliters per donor.

This chain joins TRBV6-6 and TRBJ2-5, with D tentatively TRBD2 (5 bases). This receptor was identified in a woman aged 25 to 45 in good health. The material sequenced was blood. CDR3 sequence (DNA): TGTGCCAGCAGTTTCCAAAGCGGAGTCCGGGGGACCCAGTACTTC. Translation gives CASSFQSGVRGTQYF.